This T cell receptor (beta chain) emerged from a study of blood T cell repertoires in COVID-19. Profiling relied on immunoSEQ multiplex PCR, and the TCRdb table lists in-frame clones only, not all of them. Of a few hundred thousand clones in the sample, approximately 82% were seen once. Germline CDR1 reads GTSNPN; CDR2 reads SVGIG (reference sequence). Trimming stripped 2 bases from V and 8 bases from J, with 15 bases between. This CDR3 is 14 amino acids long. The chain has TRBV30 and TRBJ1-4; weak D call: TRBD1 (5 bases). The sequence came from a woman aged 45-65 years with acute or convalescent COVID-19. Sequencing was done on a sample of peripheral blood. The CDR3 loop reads CAWSPGTATEKLFF. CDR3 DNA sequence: TGTGCCTGGAGTCCAGGGACTGCAACCGAAAAACTGTTTTTT.